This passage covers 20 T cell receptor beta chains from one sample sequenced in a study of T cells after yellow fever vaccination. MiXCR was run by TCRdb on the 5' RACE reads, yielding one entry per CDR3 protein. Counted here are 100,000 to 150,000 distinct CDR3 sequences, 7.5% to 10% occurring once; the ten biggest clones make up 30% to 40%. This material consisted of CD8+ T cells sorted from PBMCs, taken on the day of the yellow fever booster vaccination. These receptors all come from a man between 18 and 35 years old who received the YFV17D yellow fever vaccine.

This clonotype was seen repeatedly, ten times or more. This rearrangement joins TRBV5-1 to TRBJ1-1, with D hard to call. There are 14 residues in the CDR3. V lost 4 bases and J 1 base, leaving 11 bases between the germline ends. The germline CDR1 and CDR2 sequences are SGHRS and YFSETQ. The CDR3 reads CASSRFRGNTEAFF. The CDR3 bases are TGCGCCAGCAGCCGATTCCGGGGGAACACTGAAGCTTTCTTT.

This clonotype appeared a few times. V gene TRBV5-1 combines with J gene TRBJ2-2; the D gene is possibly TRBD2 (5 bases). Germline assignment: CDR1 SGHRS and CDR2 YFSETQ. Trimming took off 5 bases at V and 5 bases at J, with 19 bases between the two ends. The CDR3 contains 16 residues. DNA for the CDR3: TGCGCCAGCAGTTTCAACGCCGGGGTCCAGACCGGGGAGCTGTTTTTT. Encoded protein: CASSFNAGVQTGELFF.

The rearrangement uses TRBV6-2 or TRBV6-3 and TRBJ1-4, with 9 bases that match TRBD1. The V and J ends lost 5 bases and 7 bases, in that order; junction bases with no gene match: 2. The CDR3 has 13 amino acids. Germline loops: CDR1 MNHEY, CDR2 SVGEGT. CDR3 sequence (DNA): TGTGCCAGCAGTGACAGGGGGTTTGAAAAACTGTTTTTT. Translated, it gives CASSDRGFEKLFF.

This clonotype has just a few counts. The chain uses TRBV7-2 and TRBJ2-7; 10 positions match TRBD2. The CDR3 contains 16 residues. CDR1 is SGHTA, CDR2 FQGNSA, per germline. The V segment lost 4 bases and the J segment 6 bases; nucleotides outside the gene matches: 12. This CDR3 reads CASSSASGGFVAEQYF. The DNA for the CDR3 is TGTGCCAGCAGCTCGGCTAGCGGGGGTTTTGTCGCCGAGCAGTACTTC.

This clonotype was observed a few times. The CDR3 bases are TGTGCCATCAGTGAGTCGGCCCCAGGGGAGGGCAATCAGCCCCAGCATTTT. It codes for CAISESAPGEGNQPQHF. The chain recombines TRBV10-3 with TRBJ1-5, with D maybe TRBD1 (6 bases). This CDR3 is built from 17 residues. Trimming left V 0 bases short and J 2 bases short, with 14 bases between. Germline loops: CDR1 ENHRY, CDR2 SYGVKD.

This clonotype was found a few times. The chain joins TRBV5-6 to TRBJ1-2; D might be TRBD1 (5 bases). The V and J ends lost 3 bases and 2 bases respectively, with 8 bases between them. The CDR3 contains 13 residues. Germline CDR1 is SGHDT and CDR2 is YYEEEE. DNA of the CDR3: TGTGCCAGCAGCTCGGACAAGAACTATGGCTACACCTTC. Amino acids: CASSSDKNYGYTF.

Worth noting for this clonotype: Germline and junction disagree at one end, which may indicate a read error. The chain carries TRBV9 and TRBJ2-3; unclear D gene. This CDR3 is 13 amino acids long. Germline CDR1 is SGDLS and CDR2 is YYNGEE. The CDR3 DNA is TGTGCCTGCAGCGTATCGGGCAGAGATACGCAGTATTTT. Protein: CACSVSGRDTQYF.

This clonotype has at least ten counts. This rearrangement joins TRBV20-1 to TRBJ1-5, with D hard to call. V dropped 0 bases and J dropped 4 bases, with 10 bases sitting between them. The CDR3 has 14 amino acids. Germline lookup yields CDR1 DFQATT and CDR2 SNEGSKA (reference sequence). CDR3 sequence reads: CSARDGGENQPQHF. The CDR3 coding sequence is TGCAGTGCTAGAGATGGTGGCGAGAATCAGCCCCAGCATTTT.

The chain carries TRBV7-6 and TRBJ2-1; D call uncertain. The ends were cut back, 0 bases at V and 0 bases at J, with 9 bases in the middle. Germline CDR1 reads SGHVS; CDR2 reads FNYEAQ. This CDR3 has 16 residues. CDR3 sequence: CASSLAWRSSYNEQFF. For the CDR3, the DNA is TGTGCCAGCAGCTTAGCCTGGCGAAGCTCCTACAATGAGCAGTTCTTC.

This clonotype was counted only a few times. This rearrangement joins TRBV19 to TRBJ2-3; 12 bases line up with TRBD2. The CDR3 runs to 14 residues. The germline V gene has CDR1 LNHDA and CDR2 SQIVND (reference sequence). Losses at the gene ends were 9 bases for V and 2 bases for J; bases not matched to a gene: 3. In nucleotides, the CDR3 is TGTGCCAGCCTAGCGGGGGGGCCCACAGATACGCAGTATTTT. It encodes CASLAGGPTDTQYF.

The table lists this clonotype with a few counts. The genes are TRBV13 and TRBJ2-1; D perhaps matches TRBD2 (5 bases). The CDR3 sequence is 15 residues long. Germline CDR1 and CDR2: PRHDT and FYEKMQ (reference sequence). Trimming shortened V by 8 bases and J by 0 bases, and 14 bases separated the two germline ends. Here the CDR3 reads CASGPGLSSYNEQFF. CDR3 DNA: TGTGCCAGCGGCCCGGGGTTGAGCTCCTACAATGAGCAGTTCTTC.

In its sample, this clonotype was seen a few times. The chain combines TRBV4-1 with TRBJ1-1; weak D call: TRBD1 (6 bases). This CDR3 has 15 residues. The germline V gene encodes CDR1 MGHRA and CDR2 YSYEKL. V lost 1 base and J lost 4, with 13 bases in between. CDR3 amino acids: CASSQGEEGVTEAFF. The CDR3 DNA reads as TGCGCCAGCAGCCAAGGAGAGGAGGGGGTCACTGAAGCTTTCTTT.

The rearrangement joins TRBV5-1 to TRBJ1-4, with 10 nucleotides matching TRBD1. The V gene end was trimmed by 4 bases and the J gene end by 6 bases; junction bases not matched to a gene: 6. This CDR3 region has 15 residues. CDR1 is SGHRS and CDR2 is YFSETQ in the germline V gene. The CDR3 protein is CASSATGGADEKLFF. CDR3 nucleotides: TGCGCCAGCAGCGCGACAGGGGGCGCAGATGAAAAACTGTTTTTT.

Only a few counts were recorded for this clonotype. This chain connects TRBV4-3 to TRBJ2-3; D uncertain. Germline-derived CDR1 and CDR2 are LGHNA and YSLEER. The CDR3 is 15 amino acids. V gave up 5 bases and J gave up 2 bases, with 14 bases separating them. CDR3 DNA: TGCGCCAGCAGCTCGTGGGCTGGCCCCACAGATACGCAGTATTTT. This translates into CASSSWAGPTDTQYF.

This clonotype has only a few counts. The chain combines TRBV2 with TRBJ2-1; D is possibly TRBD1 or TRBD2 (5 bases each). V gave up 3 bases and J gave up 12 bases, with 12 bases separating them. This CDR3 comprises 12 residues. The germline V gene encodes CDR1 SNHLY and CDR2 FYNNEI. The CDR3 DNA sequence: TGTGCCAGCAGTGATGGGGGAACAGGGCAGTTCTTC. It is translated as CASSDGGTGQFF.

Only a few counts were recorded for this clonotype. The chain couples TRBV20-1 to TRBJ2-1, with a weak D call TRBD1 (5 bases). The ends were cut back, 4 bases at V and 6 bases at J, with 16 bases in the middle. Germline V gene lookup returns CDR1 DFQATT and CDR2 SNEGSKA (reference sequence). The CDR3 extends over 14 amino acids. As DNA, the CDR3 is TGCAGTGCTACCCCATCCGGCAGGGTCAATGAGCAGTTCTTC. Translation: CSATPSGRVNEQFF.

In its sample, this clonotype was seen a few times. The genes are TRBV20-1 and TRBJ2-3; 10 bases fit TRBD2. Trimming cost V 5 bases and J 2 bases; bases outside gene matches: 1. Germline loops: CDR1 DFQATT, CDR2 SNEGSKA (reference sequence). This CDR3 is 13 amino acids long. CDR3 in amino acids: CSALAGDTDTQYF. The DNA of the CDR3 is TGCAGTGCTCTAGCGGGGGACACAGATACGCAGTATTTT.

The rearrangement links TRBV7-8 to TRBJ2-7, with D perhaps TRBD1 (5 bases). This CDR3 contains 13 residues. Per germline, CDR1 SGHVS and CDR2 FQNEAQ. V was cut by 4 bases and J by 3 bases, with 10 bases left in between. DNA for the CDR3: TGTGCCAGCAGCTCCTCCAGGGACTACGAGCAGTACTTC. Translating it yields CASSSSRDYEQYF.

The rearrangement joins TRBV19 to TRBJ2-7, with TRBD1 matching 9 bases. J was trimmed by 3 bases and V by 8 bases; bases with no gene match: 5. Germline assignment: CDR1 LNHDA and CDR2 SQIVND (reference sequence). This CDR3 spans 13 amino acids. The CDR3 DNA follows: TGTGCCAGTGGCTCGGACAGGGGCTACGAGCAGTACTTC. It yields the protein CASGSDRGYEQYF.

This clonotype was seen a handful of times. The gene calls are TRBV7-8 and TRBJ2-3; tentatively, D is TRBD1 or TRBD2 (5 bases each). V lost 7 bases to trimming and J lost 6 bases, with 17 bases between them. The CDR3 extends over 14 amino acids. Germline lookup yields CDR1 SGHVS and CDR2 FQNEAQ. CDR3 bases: TGTGCCAGCATCGAGTCGGCGTGGGGGGATACGCAGTATTTT. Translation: CASIESAWGDTQYF.